This T cell receptor beta chain was recorded in a study of blood T cell repertoires in COVID-19. Study details: COVID-19 samples collected from the United States, Italy and Spain covered acute and convalescent phases. T cells, B-cell-depleted T cells, or PBMCs provided the cDNA or gDNA that served as material.

Per the original data handling: The assay estimated nucleated cells by amplifying reference gene primers. Assay used: immunoSEQ multiplex PCR; TCRdb lists only in-frame clones, some missing. The V and J calls and clone size come from that table; D and trimming were worked out from the DNA. Of fewer than 90,000 clones in the sample, approximately 90% were seen once. The CDR3 sequence is 18 residues long. CDR1 is SGDLS, CDR2 YYNGEE, per germline. Losses at the gene ends were 10 bases for V and 1 base for J; bases not matched to a gene: 19. The sequencing input was peripheral blood. This chain connects TRBV9 to TRBJ1-1; 10 bases fit TRBD1. The clonotype comes from a woman aged 80 or over with active COVID-19. CDR3 nucleotides: TGTGCCTCCTCGAGGGGACGGACAGGGGGTAAAACGAACACTGAAGCTTTCTTT. It is translated as CASSRGRTGGKTNTEAFF.